These 29 T cell receptor beta chains share one sample of origin, sequenced in a study of T-cell reconstitution after alpha-beta-depleted transplantation in children. The TCRbeta library incorporated unique molecular identifiers. One entry per CDR3 protein, called by TCRdb with MiXCR from the PCR reads. The sample has about 580,000 distinct CDR3 sequences, 23% seen once. The material sequenced was PBMCs, mostly from graft donor cells, taken 360 days after TCRalphabeta/CD19-depleted stem cell transplant. The receptor set was obtained from a boy under two years old who had a stem cell transplant for acute myeloid leukemia, so the T cells may come from the graft donor.

This clonotype was found a few times. The chain carries TRBV12-3 or TRBV12-4 and TRBJ1-4, with 7 bases fitting TRBD1. The V gene end was trimmed by 5 bases and the J gene end by 7 bases; junction bases not matched to a gene: 10. The CDR3 spans 15 residues. CDR3 nucleotides: TGTGCCAGCAGTATCCGACAGGGTTGGGGTGAAAAACTGTTTTTT. Protein product: CASSIRQGWGEKLFF.

This chain joins TRBV5-1 and TRBJ2-5, with TRBD2 as a possible D gene (6 bases). The CDR3 runs to 15 residues. Germline V gives CDR1 SGHRS, CDR2 YFSETQ. V was pared by 3 bases and J by 3 bases, with 15 bases between. CDR3 nucleotides: TGCGCCAGCAGCTCGCCGGGACTCAAGAAAGAGACCCAGTACTTC. It translates to CASSSPGLKKETQYF.

The CDR3 nucleotides are TGTGCCAGCAATGGCTACTCCAGGGAGACCCAGTACTTC. Translation gives CASNGYSRETQYF. The genes are TRBV2 and TRBJ2-5; the D is unclear. The CDR3 consists of 13 residues. Trimming removed 7 bases from V and 5 bases from J, with 14 bases in between. The V gene's germline CDR1 is SNHLY and CDR2 FYNNEI.

Ten or more counts support this clonotype. The chain carries TRBV4-1 and TRBJ1-2; 11 bases line up with TRBD1. V lost 3 bases and J lost 5; bases outside the gene matches: 11. This CDR3 region has 17 residues. CDR1 is MGHRA, CDR2 YSYEKL, per germline. In DNA form, the CDR3 reads TGCGCCAGCAGCCACCCTTTCCCGGGACAGGGGGGATATGGCTACACCTTC. Amino acid sequence: CASSHPFPGQGGYGYTF.

CDR3 nucleotide sequence: TGTGCCATCAGTGAGGACCCGGGACAGGTGGGCTACACCTTC. The encoded protein is CAISEDPGQVGYTF. The chain combines TRBV10-3 with TRBJ1-2; 8 bases align to TRBD1. V shed 2 bases, J shed 8 bases, and the junction held 7 bases outside the gene matches. The CDR3 covers 14 residues. Germline assignment: CDR1 ENHRY and CDR2 SYGVKD.

The chain links TRBV25-1 to TRBJ1-2, with D tentatively TRBD1 (6 bases). CDR3 length equals 16 residues. The V end lost 0 bases, the J end lost 8 bases, and 19 bases lay between the germline ends. Germline CDR1 MGHDK, CDR2 SYGVNS. For the CDR3, the DNA is TGTGCCAGCAGTGAATATGGAAGGGGGACCCGACAGGGCTACACCTTC. It specifies CASSEYGRGTRQGYTF.

This clonotype was seen a handful of times. The chain is built from TRBV7-6 and TRBJ1-3; no clear D gene. Trimming removed 1 base at V and 0 bases at J, with 13 bases between. The length of the CDR3 is 17 residues. CDR1 is SGHVS and CDR2 is FNYEAQ in the germline V gene. CDR3 bases: TGTGCCAGCAGCTTAGAAGGGCAGACTCTCTCTGGAAACACCATATATTTT. It encodes CASSLEGQTLSGNTIYF.

V is TRBV14 and J is TRBJ2-7; 7 nucleotides align to TRBD1. The V and J ends lost 1 base and 3 bases, in that order; junction bases with no gene match: 3. The CDR3 is 14 residues long. Per germline, CDR1 SGHDN and CDR2 FVKESK. In DNA form, the CDR3 reads TGTGCCAGCAGCCAAGGCGACAGGGTCTACGAGCAGTACTTC. It yields the protein CASSQGDRVYEQYF. The full variable domain, completed using reference TRBV14 and TRBJ2-7, is EAGVTQFPSHSVIEKGQTVTLRCDPISGHDNLYWYRRVMGKEIKFLLHFVKESKQDESGMPNNRFLAERTGGTYSTLKVQPAELEDSGVYFCASSQGDRVYEQYFGPGTRLTVT.

This clonotype appeared many times. The chain carries TRBV6-5 and TRBJ1-5, with 9 bases aligning to TRBD1. With V trimmed by 5 bases and J by 4 bases, 3 bases remained unmatched. Germline assignment: CDR1 MNHEY and CDR2 SVGAGI. CDR3 length: 14 residues. Written as DNA, the CDR3 is TGTGCCAGCAGTCAGGGGACAGGGAATCAGCCCCAGCATTTT. Translation gives CASSQGTGNQPQHF.

This sequence joins TRBV7-3 and TRBJ2-1, with D hard to call. Germline V gives CDR1 SGHTA, CDR2 FQGTGA. The V end was cut by 2 bases, the J end by 5 bases, with 10 bases between. There are 14 residues in the CDR3. CDR3 region: CASSLGAGHNEQFF. For the CDR3, the DNA is TGTGCCAGCAGCTTAGGTGCAGGCCACAATGAGCAGTTCTTC.

This clonotype was seen at least ten times. The chain has TRBV28 and TRBJ2-7; 8 bases line up with TRBD1. There are 13 residues in the CDR3. V shed 2 bases and J 6 bases; nucleotides not matched to a gene: 3. Germline loops: CDR1 MDHEN, CDR2 SYDVKM. For the CDR3, the DNA is TGTGCCAGCAGTTTAGCAGGGGGCTTCGAGCAGTACTTC. Its protein is CASSLAGGFEQYF. Full variable domain (outside the CDR3, taken from reference TRBV28 and TRBJ2-7): DVKVTQSSRYLVKRTGEKVFLECVQDMDHENMFWYRQDPGLGLRLIYFSYDVKMKEKGDIPEGYSVSREKKERFSLILESASTNQTSMYLCASSLAGGFEQYFGPGTRLTVT.

The J gene is TRBJ2-1, the V gene TRBV7-8; no clear D gene. From germline, CDR1 is SGHVS and CDR2 FQNEAQ. V lost 4 bases to trimming and J lost 10 bases, with 8 bases between them. The CDR3 has 11 amino acids. The CDR3 reads CASSSPWEQFF. The CDR3 bases are TGTGCCAGCAGCTCCCCTTGGGAGCAGTTCTTC. Combining the CDR3 with reference TRBV7-8 and TRBJ2-1 gives the whole variable domain GAGVSQSPRYKVAKRGQDVALRCDPISGHVSLFWYQQALGQGPEFLTYFQNEAQLDKSGLPSDRFFAERPEGSVSTLKIQRTQQEDSAVYLCASSSPWEQFFGPGTRLTVL.

The chain has TRBV10-3 and TRBJ1-4; 8 bases line up with TRBD1. The CDR3 is 15 amino acids. Germline V CDR1 and CDR2: ENHRY, SYGVKD. V shed 2 bases, J shed 6 bases, and the junction held 5 bases outside the gene matches. This CDR3 is CAISEADRADEKLFF. CDR3 coding DNA: TGTGCCATCAGTGAGGCGGACAGGGCTGATGAAAAACTGTTTTTT.

The chain recombines TRBV12-3 or TRBV12-4 with TRBJ2-1; 8 bases line up with TRBD1. The CDR3 loop spans 13 amino acids. Trimming took 6 bases from V and 6 from J; bases not matched to a gene: 4. CDR3: CASSSDRGNEQFF. CDR3 bases: TGTGCCAGCAGCTCAGACAGGGGCAATGAGCAGTTCTTC.

This clonotype was recorded many times. The rearrangement uses TRBV5-8 and TRBJ2-5, with a tentative D call TRBD1 (5 bases). The germline V gene encodes CDR1 SGHTS and CDR2 YDEGEE. Trimming removed 0 bases at V and 5 bases at J, with 11 bases between. This CDR3 contains 14 residues. DNA of the CDR3: TGTGCCAGCAGCTTGGAACCAGGGTCGGAGACCCAGTACTTC. This codes for CASSLEPGSETQYF.

This chain uses TRBV12-3 or TRBV12-4 with TRBJ2-2, with D possibly TRBD1 on 6 matching bases. There are 16 residues in the CDR3. V lost 6 bases and J lost 4, with 18 bases in between. The DNA for the CDR3 is TGTGCCAGCAGCGCCCGAGGGGGATTGAGCACCGGGGAGCTGTTTTTT. Its protein is CASSARGGLSTGELFF.

There are a few counts of this clonotype. The rearrangement joins TRBV29-1 to TRBJ1-1; D gene uncertain. The germline V gene encodes CDR1 SQVTM and CDR2 ANQGSEA. Trimming pared 7 bases from V and 2 bases from J, leaving 8 bases between. The CDR3 has 11 residues. CDR3 DNA: TGCAGCGGGGAAGGTAACACTGAAGCTTTCTTT. Translating gives CSGEGNTEAFF.

This clonotype was seen repeatedly, ten times or more. V is TRBV20-1 and J is TRBJ2-1; a possible D gene is TRBD2 (5 bases). The V gene's germline CDR1 is DFQATT and CDR2 SNEGSKA (reference sequence). This CDR3 has 12 amino acids. The V end was cut by 5 bases, the J end by 9 bases, with 14 bases between. CDR3 nucleotides: TGCAGTGCTCTACCGGGGAGTGGTGAGCAGTTCTTC. It translates to CSALPGSGEQFF.

This clonotype was seen at least ten times. J is TRBJ1-1 and V is TRBV12-3 or TRBV12-4, with D unresolved. Deletions cut 5 bases from V and 4 bases from J, with 17 bases between. The CDR3 is 15 residues long. The CDR3 spells CASSAIESFGTEAFF. DNA for the CDR3: TGTGCCAGCAGTGCGATCGAGAGTTTCGGCACTGAAGCTTTCTTT.

This clonotype was recorded at least ten times. The chain employs TRBV5-1 and TRBJ1-1; D is unclear. Deletions cut 4 bases from V and 11 bases from J, with 12 bases between. CDR3 length: 11 amino acids. Germline CDR1 is SGHRS and CDR2 is YFSETQ. The CDR3 protein is CASSARGMAFF. The CDR3 DNA is TGCGCCAGCAGCGCGCGCGGGATGGCTTTCTTT.

The rearrangement uses TRBV6-5 and TRBJ2-1, with D perhaps being TRBD1 or TRBD2 (5 bases each). CDR3 length equals 15 residues. Deletions cut 0 bases from V and 5 bases from J, with 11 bases between. Germline V gene lookup returns CDR1 MNHEY and CDR2 SVGAGI. The CDR3, as DNA: TGTGCCAGCAGTTACTCTTGGGACGGCGACAATGAGCAGTTCTTC. Translation: CASSYSWDGDNEQFF.

This clonotype has just a few counts. This chain joins TRBV29-1 and TRBJ2-5; tentatively, D is TRBD2 (6 bases). Per the germline V gene, CDR1 is SQVTM and CDR2 is ANQGSEA. This CDR3 contains 12 residues. Trimming took off 6 bases at V and 3 bases at J, with 11 bases between the two ends. CDR3 in amino acids: CSVARLEETQYF. The CDR3 coding sequence is TGCAGCGTGGCACGACTAGAAGAGACCCAGTACTTC.

This clonotype was seen many times. This chain links TRBV5-1 with TRBJ2-2; perhaps TRBD1 as D (6 bases). Germline-derived CDR1 and CDR2 are SGHRS and YFSETQ. Deletions cut 5 bases from V and 1 base from J, with 12 bases between. The CDR3 sequence is 15 residues long. CDR3 region: CASRGAGENTGELFF. The DNA for the CDR3 is TGCGCCAGCAGAGGCGCAGGGGAGAACACCGGGGAGCTGTTTTTT. Full variable domain (remainder filled in from reference TRBV5-1 and TRBJ2-2): KAGVTQTPRYLIKTRGQQVTLSCSPISGHRSVSWYQQTPGQGLQFLFEYFSETQRNKGNFPGRFSGRQFSNSRSEMNVSTLELGDSALYLCASRGAGENTGELFFGEGSRLTVL.

Many counts were recorded for this clonotype. The V gene is TRBV20-1, the J gene TRBJ1-3, with unresolved D. CDR1 is DFQATT and CDR2 is SNEGSKA in the germline V gene (reference sequence). This CDR3 has 12 amino acids. V was shortened by 3 bases and J by 3 bases, with 6 bases between the two germline ends. CDR3 residues: CSASGGGNTIYF. DNA for the CDR3: TGCAGTGCTAGTGGTGGTGGAAACACCATATATTTT.

V and J are TRBV7-9 and TRBJ2-7; 12 bases align to TRBD1. CDR1 SEHNR and CDR2 FQNEAQ come from the germline V gene (reference sequence). Trimming at V came to 3 bases and at J to 6 bases, leaving 3 bases not matched to a gene. This CDR3 comprises 14 residues. The CDR3 protein is CASSLGQGAPEQYV. The CDR3 region has the DNA TGTGCCAGCAGCTTGGGACAGGGGGCTCCCGAGCAGTACGTC.

This sequence joins TRBV12-3 or TRBV12-4 and TRBJ2-7, with D perhaps matching TRBD2 (5 bases). The CDR3 covers 12 residues. Trimming removed 8 bases from V and 4 bases from J, with 12 bases in between. The CDR3 DNA sequence: TGTGCCAGCGCACTAGGATCATACGAGCAGTACGTC. Encoded protein: CASALGSYEQYV.

The chain uses TRBV10-3 and TRBJ1-3; no clear D gene. V was clipped by 5 bases and J by 3 bases, with 17 bases between them. Germline V CDR1 and CDR2: ENHRY, SYGVKD. The CDR3 is 16 residues long. The chain's CDR3 is CAISTPRGFNGNTIYF. The CDR3 DNA reads TGTGCCATCAGTACCCCCCGGGGTTTCAATGGAAACACCATATATTTT.

This clonotype was seen only a few times. The chain recombines TRBV24-1 with TRBJ2-2; D is undetermined. The CDR3 contains 11 residues. Looked up from germline, CDR1 is KGHDR and CDR2 is SFDVKD. V lost 7 bases, J lost 6 bases, and 5 bases lay in between. The CDR3 loop is CATREAGELFF. CDR3 nucleotide sequence: TGTGCCACCAGAGAGGCCGGGGAGCTGTTTTTT.

This clonotype has only a few counts. J is TRBJ2-4 and V is TRBV11-2; a possible D gene is TRBD1 (6 bases). The CDR3 sequence is 17 residues long. Per germline, CDR1 SGHAT and CDR2 FQNNGV. V gave up 4 bases and J gave up 0 bases, with 16 bases separating them. Here the CDR3 reads CASSYAHQGKAKNIQYF. CDR3 in DNA: TGTGCCAGCAGCTATGCACATCAGGGGAAAGCCAAAAACATTCAGTACTTC.